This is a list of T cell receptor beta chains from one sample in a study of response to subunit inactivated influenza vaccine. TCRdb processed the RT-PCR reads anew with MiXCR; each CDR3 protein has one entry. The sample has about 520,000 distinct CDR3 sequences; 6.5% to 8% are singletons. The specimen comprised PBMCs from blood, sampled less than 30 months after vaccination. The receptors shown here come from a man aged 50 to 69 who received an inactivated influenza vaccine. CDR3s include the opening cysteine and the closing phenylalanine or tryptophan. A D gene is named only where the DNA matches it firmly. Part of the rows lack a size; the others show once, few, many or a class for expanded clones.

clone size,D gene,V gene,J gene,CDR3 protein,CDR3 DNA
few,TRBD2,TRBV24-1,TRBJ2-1,CATSDPSGGSYNEQFF,TGTGCCACCAGTGATCCTAGCGGGGGCTCCTACAATGAGCAGTTCTTC
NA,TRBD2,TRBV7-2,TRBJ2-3,CASSPAGGVDTQYF,TGTGCCAGCAGCCCAGCGGGGGGAGTCGACACGCAGTATTTT
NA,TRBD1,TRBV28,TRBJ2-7,CASSLGLGQGNYEQYF,TGTGCCAGCAGTTTAGGCCTCGGACAGGGCAACTACGAGCAGTACTTC
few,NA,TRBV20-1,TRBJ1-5,CSALRQGNQPQHF,TGCAGTGCTCTCCGACAGGGCAATCAGCCCCAGCATTTT
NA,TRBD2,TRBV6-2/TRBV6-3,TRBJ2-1,CASSSLAGDHNEQFF,TGTGCCAGCAGTTCACTAGCGGGAGACCACAATGAGCAGTTCTTC
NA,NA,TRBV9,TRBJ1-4,CASSVALGASEKLFF,TGTGCCAGCAGCGTAGCTCTGGGGGCCAGCGAAAAACTGTTTTTT
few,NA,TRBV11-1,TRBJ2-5,CASSLGIGTYTRGETQYF,TGTGCCAGCAGCTTAGGAATTGGGACCTACACTAGGGGAGAGACCCAGTACTTC
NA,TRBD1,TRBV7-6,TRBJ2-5,CASSTSGGGDQETQYF,TGTGCCAGCAGCACCTCAGGGGGCGGGGATCAAGAGACCCAGTACTTC
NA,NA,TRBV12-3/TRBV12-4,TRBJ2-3,CASSSDRGTTDTQYF,TGTGCCAGCAGTTCAGACCGAGGCACCACAGATACGCAGTATTTT
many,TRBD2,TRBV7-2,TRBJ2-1,CASSLQGLAGSSEQFF,TGTGCCAGCAGCTTACAGGGGTTAGCGGGGTCCAGTGAGCAGTTCTTC
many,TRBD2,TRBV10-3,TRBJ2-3,CAINPGGISTDTQYF,TGTGCCATCAATCCGGGAGGGATTAGCACAGATACGCAGTATTTT
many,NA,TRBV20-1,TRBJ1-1,CSARGGRGETEAFF,TGCAGTGCTAGGGGAGGCCGCGGGGAGACTGAAGCTTTCTTT
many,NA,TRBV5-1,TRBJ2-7,CASSLLGDEQYF,TGTGCCAGCAGCCTGCTAGGGGACGAGCAGTACTTC
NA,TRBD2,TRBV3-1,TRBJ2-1,CASSATGTRADNEQFF,TGTGCCAGCAGCGCGACCGGGACTAGGGCTGACAATGAGCAGTTCTTC
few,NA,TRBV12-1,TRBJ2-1,CASSFADISYNEQFF,TGTGCCAGCAGCTTTGCGGACATCTCCTACAATGAGCAGTTCTTC
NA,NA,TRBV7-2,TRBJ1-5,CASSPLDGLNQPQHF,TGTGCCAGCAGCCCACTGGACGGTCTCAATCAGCCCCAGCATTTT
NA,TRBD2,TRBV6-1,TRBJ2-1,CASSRTSGTVNEQFF,TGTGCCAGCAGTCGGACTAGCGGGACTGTCAATGAGCAGTTCTTC
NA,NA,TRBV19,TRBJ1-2,CASTPDAVANYGYTF,TGTGCCAGTACCCCGGATGCGGTAGCTAACTATGGCTACACCTTC
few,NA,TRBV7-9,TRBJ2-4,CASSLGQRNIQYF,TGTGCCAGCAGCTTAGGACAGAGAAACATTCAGTACTTC
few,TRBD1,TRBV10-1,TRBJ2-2,CASRPGTGPGTGELFF,TGCGCCAGCAGGCCGGGGACAGGGCCAGGTACCGGGGAGCTGTTTTTT
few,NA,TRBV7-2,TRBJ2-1,CASRETVSEQFF,TGTGCCAGCAGGGAGACTGTCAGTGAGCAGTTCTTC
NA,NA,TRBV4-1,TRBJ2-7,CASSQALRVEQYF,TGCGCCAGCAGCCAAGCCCTCAGGGTCGAGCAGTACTTC
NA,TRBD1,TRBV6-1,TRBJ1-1,CASRWTGSKNTEAFF,TGTGCCAGCAGGTGGACAGGGTCCAAGAACACTGAAGCTTTCTTT
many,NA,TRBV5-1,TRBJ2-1,CASSPDTRPSGEEFF,TGCGCCAGCAGCCCAGACACTAGACCCTCTGGGGAGGAGTTCTTC
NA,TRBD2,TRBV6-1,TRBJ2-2,CASRRGEAGELFF,TGTGCCAGCCGTCGGGGGGAGGCCGGGGAGCTGTTTTTT
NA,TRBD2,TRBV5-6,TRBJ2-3,CASSFVGAGRTDTQYF,TGTGCCAGCAGCTTCGTCGGAGCGGGACGCACAGATACGCAGTATTTT
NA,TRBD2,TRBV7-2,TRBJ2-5,CASSHGGGRGQETQYF,TGTGCCAGCAGCCACGGGGGGGGGCGGGGACAAGAGACCCAGTACTTC
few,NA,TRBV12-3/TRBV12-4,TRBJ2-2,CASTRQVNTGELFF,TGTGCCAGCACCCGACAGGTCAACACCGGGGAGCTGTTTTTT
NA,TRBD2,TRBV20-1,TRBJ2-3,CSARVGLAGGRIPTDTQYF,TGCAGTGCTAGAGTTGGGCTAGCGGGGGGCCGAATTCCCACAGATACGCAGTATTTT
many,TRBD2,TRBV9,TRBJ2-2,CASSAHPPLAGAVTGELFF,TGTGCCAGCAGCGCCCATCCCCCGCTAGCGGGAGCGGTCACCGGGGAGCTGTTTTTT
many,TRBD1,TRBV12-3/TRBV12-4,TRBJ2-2,CASSALLGQGNTGELFF,TGTGCCAGCAGTGCCCTTCTGGGACAGGGCAACACCGGGGAGCTGTTTTTT
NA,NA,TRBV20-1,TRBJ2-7,CSARDGGNYEQYF,TGCAGTGCTAGAGATGGCGGAAACTACGAGCAGTACTTC
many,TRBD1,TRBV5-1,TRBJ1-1,CASSMGPQGGNTEAFF,TGCGCCAGCAGCATGGGACCACAGGGGGGGAACACTGAAGCTTTCTTT
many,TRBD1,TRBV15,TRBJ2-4,CATSRDRGLDIQYF,TGTGCCACCAGCAGGGACAGGGGGCTAGACATTCAGTACTTC
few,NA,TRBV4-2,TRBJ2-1,CASSQVQLKVGDQNNEQFF,TGTGCCAGCAGCCAAGTTCAATTAAAGGTGGGAGACCAAAACAATGAGCAGTTCTTC
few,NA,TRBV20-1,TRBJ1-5,CSAPTFLGPQHF,TGCAGTGCCCCGACCTTCCTTGGGCCCCAGCATTTT
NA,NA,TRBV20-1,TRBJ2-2,CSARLTRTTGELSF,TGCAGTGCCCGCCTGACTAGAACCACCGGGGAGCTGTCTTTT
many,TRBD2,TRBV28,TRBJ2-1,CASSGLAGGRRLSSYNEQFF,TGTGCCAGCAGTGGATTAGCGGGAGGCCGTCGATTAAGCTCCTACAATGAGCAGTTCTTC
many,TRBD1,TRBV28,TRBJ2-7,CASSRQGPGVGEQYF,TGTGCCAGCAGTCGACAGGGGCCGGGAGTGGGTGAGCAGTACTTC
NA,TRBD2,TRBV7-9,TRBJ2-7,CASRAGRYEQYF,TGTGCCAGCAGAGCGGGAAGGTACGAGCAGTACTTC
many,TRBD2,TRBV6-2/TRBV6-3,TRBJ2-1,CASSSLAGGDEQFF,TGTGCCAGCAGTTCCTTAGCGGGAGGTGATGAGCAGTTCTTC
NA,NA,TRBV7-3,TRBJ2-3,CASSLIAADTDTQYF,TGTGCCAGCAGTCTAATAGCGGCCGACACAGATACGCAGTATTTT
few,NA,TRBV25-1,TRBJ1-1,CASSESTNRMNTEAFF,TGTGCCAGCAGTGAATCAACAAACAGGATGAACACTGAAGCTTTCTTT
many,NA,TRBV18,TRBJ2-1,CASSRQYNEQFF,TGTGCCAGCTCACGGCAGTACAATGAGCAGTTCTTC
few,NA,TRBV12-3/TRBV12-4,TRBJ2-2,CASTRLGGAGELFF,TGTGCCAGCACCCGATTAGGGGGGGCCGGGGAGCTGTTTTTT
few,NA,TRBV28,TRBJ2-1,CASSSLGGGGPQYNEQFF,TGTGCCAGCAGTTCCCTCGGTGGTGGGGGGCCCCAATACAATGAGCAGTTCTTC
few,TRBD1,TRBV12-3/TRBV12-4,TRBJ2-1,CASSPRTGGGEQFF,TGTGCCAGCAGTCCCCGGACAGGGGGCGGTGAGCAGTTCTTC
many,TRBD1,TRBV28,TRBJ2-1,CASRSTGGRGEQFF,TGTGCCAGCAGATCTACAGGGGGCCGGGGTGAGCAGTTCTTC
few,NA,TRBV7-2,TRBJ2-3,CASSFIGRDTQYF,TGTGCCAGCAGCTTTATAGGTCGGGATACGCAGTATTTT
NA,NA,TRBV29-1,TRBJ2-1,CSVGQGTYNEQFF,TGCAGCGTTGGGCAGGGAACTTACAATGAGCAGTTCTTC
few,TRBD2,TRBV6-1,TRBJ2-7,CASSDDPSGSYEQYF,TGTGCCAGCAGTGATGACCCTAGCGGGAGCTACGAGCAGTACTTC
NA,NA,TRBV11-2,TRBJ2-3,CASSLWEAIGDTQYF,TGTGCCAGCAGCTTATGGGAAGCCATAGGGGATACGCAGTATTTT
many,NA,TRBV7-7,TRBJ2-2,CASSWGDTGELFF,TGTGCCAGCAGCTGGGGCGACACCGGGGAGCTGTTTTTT
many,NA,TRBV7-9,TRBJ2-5,CASSFPGGPRAQYF,TGTGCCAGCAGCTTTCCGGGGGGCCCCAGGGCCCAGTACTTC